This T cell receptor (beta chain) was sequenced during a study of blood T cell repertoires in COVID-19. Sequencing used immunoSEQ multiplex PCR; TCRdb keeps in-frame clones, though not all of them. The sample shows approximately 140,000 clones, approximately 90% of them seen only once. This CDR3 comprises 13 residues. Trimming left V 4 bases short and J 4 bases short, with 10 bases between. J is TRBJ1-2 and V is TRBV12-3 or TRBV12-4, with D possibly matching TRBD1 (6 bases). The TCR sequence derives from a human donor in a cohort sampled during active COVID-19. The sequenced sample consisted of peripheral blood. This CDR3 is CASSYGQIYGYTF. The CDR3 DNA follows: TGTGCCAGCAGTTATGGACAGATCTATGGCTACACCTTC.